The 18 T cell receptor beta chains presented below share a single source sample, sequenced in a study of T cells in Graves' hyperthyroidism and ophthalmopathy. Amplification of TCR beta CDR3 regions used RNA as the template. When the TCR CDR3 underwent first-round RT-PCR, the HTBI primer set was used. A single record per CDR3 protein comes from TCRdb applying MiXCR to the multiplex PCR reads. The table includes 640,000 or so distinct CDR3 sequences, 14% to 15% detected once. The sequenced sample consisted of blood. These receptors were collected from a woman aged 40 to 50 with Graves' ophthalmopathy.

This clonotype was seen at least ten times. The chain has TRBV28 and TRBJ1-5, with D possibly TRBD1 on 5 matching bases. This CDR3 has 17 amino acids. Germline lookup yields CDR1 MDHEN and CDR2 SYDVKM. V was pared by 5 bases and J by 0 bases, with 17 bases between. CDR3 loop: CASSLGTGYYSNQPQHF. In DNA form, the CDR3 reads TGTGCCAGCAGTCTCGGGACGGGATACTATAGCAATCAGCCCCAGCATTTT.

This clonotype was seen ten or more times. The rearrangement links TRBV28 to TRBJ2-7; either TRBD1 or TRBD2 may fit D (5 bases each). V lost 6 bases to trimming and J lost 0 bases, with 9 bases between them. Germline values: CDR1 MDHEN, CDR2 SYDVKM. The CDR3 loop spans 13 amino acids. The chain's CDR3 is CASRRGSSYEQYF. CDR3 coding DNA: TGTGCCAGCAGGAGGGGCAGCTCCTACGAGCAGTACTTC.

This clonotype appeared many times. CDR3 sequence (DNA): TGTGCCAGCAGCTATGGTTGGGTCCAAACAGGGGAGTCCTACGAGCAGTACTTC. It yields the protein CASSYGWVQTGESYEQYF. This chain uses TRBV7-8 with TRBJ2-7; the match to TRBD1 covers 7 bases. There are 18 residues in the CDR3. The trim removed 4 bases at V and 1 base at J, leaving 16 bases unmatched. Germline-derived CDR1 and CDR2 are SGHVS and FQNEAQ.

This clonotype was observed many times. The rearrangement links TRBV6-1 to TRBJ1-2; TRBD1 matches at 8 bases. This CDR3 has 14 amino acids. Germline assignment: CDR1 MNHNS and CDR2 SASEGT. With V trimmed by 6 bases and J by 1 base, 4 bases remained unmatched. Written as DNA, the CDR3 is TGTGCCAGCAGACCGGGACAGGATAACTATGGCTACACCTTC. Amino acids: CASRPGQDNYGYTF.

This clonotype has at least ten counts. The CDR3 protein is CASSHYSPKDPRETQYF. The CDR3 coding sequence is TGTGCCAGCAGTCACTACTCACCAAAGGACCCGCGGGAGACCCAGTACTTC. V gene TRBV6-5 combines with J gene TRBJ2-5; D gene unclear. V was shortened by 5 bases and J by 5 bases, with 24 bases between the two germline ends. Germline CDR1 is MNHEY and CDR2 is SVGAGI. This CDR3 is 17 amino acids long.

This clonotype was counted ten times or more. The V gene is TRBV10-3, the J gene TRBJ2-7; 8 bases match TRBD2. Germline V gene lookup returns CDR1 ENHRY and CDR2 SYGVKD. Trimming cost V 4 bases and J 5 bases; bases outside gene matches: 10. The CDR3 contains 15 residues. The CDR3 reads CAISGRGASEDEQYF. Written as DNA, the CDR3 is TGTGCCATCAGTGGGCGGGGGGCTAGCGAGGACGAGCAGTACTTC.

In this sample, this clonotype turned up a few times. The V call is TRBV20-1, the J call TRBJ1-3, with 7 bases matching TRBD1. Looked up from germline, CDR1 is DFQATT and CDR2 is SNEGSKA (reference sequence). This CDR3 has 16 residues. V lost 2 bases, J lost 0 bases, and 7 bases stayed unmatched. The CDR3 loop is CSARPGGSFSGNTIYF. Written as DNA, the CDR3 is TGCAGTGCTAGACCAGGGGGTTCCTTCTCTGGAAACACCATATATTTT.

The chain combines TRBV3-1 with TRBJ2-7, with TRBD2 identical over 14 bases. J lost 3 bases, V lost 4 bases, and 5 bases had no gene match. Looked up from germline, CDR1 is LGHDT and CDR2 is YNNKEL (reference sequence). This CDR3 spans 16 amino acids. The CDR3 DNA follows: TGTGCCAGCAGCCCCGGGACTAGCGGGGGACGCTACGAGCAGTACTTC. Translating gives CASSPGTSGGRYEQYF.

In this sample, this clonotype turned up many times. The gene calls are TRBV5-1 and TRBJ2-2, with 9 bases fitting TRBD1. Germline loops: CDR1 SGHRS, CDR2 YFSETQ. With V trimmed by 7 bases and J by 6 bases, 10 bases remained unmatched. This CDR3 has 15 amino acids. CDR3 sequence: CASGSRDRDSGELFF. The DNA of the CDR3 is TGCGCCAGCGGGTCCCGGGACAGGGACTCCGGGGAGCTGTTTTTT.

This clonotype was observed many times. The chain is built from TRBV12-3 or TRBV12-4 and TRBJ1-1; 10 bases line up with TRBD1. The CDR3 has 14 amino acids. V lost 3 bases and J lost 5; bases outside the gene matches: 3. Written as DNA, the CDR3 is TGTGCCAGCAGTTTTGGGACAGGGGTTACTGAAGCTTTCTTT. This codes for CASSFGTGVTEAFF.

This clonotype was found many times. The chain uses TRBV6-2 or TRBV6-3 and TRBJ1-5; no definite D call. The V end lost 0 bases, the J end lost 12 bases, and 9 bases lay between the germline ends. CDR3 length: 12 residues. CDR1 is MNHEY, CDR2 SVGEGT, per germline. The CDR3 spells CASSYSTRGQHF. The CDR3 DNA follows: TGTGCCAGCAGTTACTCAACACGCGGCCAGCATTTT.

This clonotype has at least ten counts. The rearrangement uses TRBV11-3 and TRBJ2-7; D may match TRBD1 or TRBD2 (6 bases each). Trimming took 3 bases from V and 1 from J, leaving 13 bases between them. This CDR3 is 15 amino acids long. Germline CDR1 reads SGHNT; CDR2 reads YENEEA. Here the CDR3 reads CASSLWRDTSYEQYF. In DNA form, the CDR3 reads TGTGCCAGCAGCTTGTGGCGGGACACTTCCTACGAGCAGTACTTC.

V is TRBV12-3 or TRBV12-4 and J is TRBJ2-5, with TRBD2 identical over 11 bases. This CDR3 contains 18 residues. V lost 4 bases and J lost 5; bases outside the gene matches: 15. CDR3 protein: CASSSGVAGGPSLETQYF. The CDR3 DNA sequence: TGTGCCAGCAGTTCCGGGGTAGCGGGAGGGCCATCTCTCGAGACCCAGTACTTC.

This chain connects TRBV27 to TRBJ2-7; tentatively, D is TRBD2 (6 bases). The CDR3 is 15 residues long. Germline V gives CDR1 MNHEY, CDR2 SMNVEV (reference sequence). Trimming cost V 3 bases and J 1 base, with 13 bases left between them. DNA for the CDR3: TGTGCCAGCAGTTTTCGACTAGGGCCTTCCTACGAGCAGTACTTC. Its translation: CASSFRLGPSYEQYF.

The table lists this clonotype with many counts. CDR3 in amino acids: CGAGQSIIYEQYF. DNA for the CDR3: TGTGGCGCAGGGCAGAGCATAATCTACGAGCAGTACTTC. The V gene is TRBV6-1, the J gene TRBJ2-7; weak D call: TRBD1 (5 bases). Germline loops: CDR1 MNHNS, CDR2 SASEGT. The CDR3 is 13 residues long.

This clonotype was counted many times. The chain is built from TRBV6-1 and TRBJ2-7; weak D call: TRBD1 (6 bases). The CDR3 consists of 17 residues. Germline lookup yields CDR1 MNHNS and CDR2 SASEGT. The V end was cut by 0 bases, the J end by 5 bases, with 20 bases between. The CDR3 spells CASSEAGYNRANDEQYF. The CDR3, as DNA: TGTGCCAGCAGTGAAGCGGGGTATAACAGGGCGAACGACGAGCAGTACTTC.

The sample holds many counts of this clonotype. This chain connects TRBV5-1 to TRBJ2-1, with 13 nucleotides matching TRBD2. The CDR3 is 16 amino acids. V shed 4 bases, J shed 5 bases, and the junction held 6 bases outside the gene matches. Per germline, CDR1 SGHRS and CDR2 YFSETQ. In nucleotides, the CDR3 is TGCGCCAGCAGCCACGGACTAGCGGGAGATGACAATGAGCAGTTCTTC. Translation gives CASSHGLAGDDNEQFF.

This clonotype occurred many times. The V call is TRBV10-3, the J call TRBJ1-1, with unresolved D. The germline V and J ends were trimmed by 8 bases and 0 bases, with 10 bases remaining between them. CDR3 length: 13 amino acids. Germline CDR1 is ENHRY and CDR2 is SYGVKD. In DNA form, the CDR3 reads TGTGCCATCCTAGCCGATATGAACACTGAAGCTTTCTTT. It codes for CAILADMNTEAFF.